Below are 9 T cell receptor beta chains sequenced from a single sample in a study of T-cell memory formation after mild COVID-19. TCRdb re-derived calls from the 5' RACE reads in MiXCR, one entry per CDR3 protein. The sample carries roughly 370,000 distinct CDR3 sequences, about a sixth recorded once. The sample was PBMCs or a T cell subset sorted from them (not recorded which). The receptors stem from a young man who had mild COVID-19 (a few samples of this study predate the infection). Cell type and time point are not known.

CDR3 amino acids: CASSQKSIWGVTDTQYF. The CDR3 DNA follows: TGCGCCAGCAGCCAAAAATCGATTTGGGGCGTCACAGATACGCAGTATTTT. The V call is TRBV4-3, the J call TRBJ2-3, with D maybe TRBD1 (5 bases). The CDR3 consists of 17 residues. Germline CDR1 reads LGHNA; CDR2 reads YSLEER. The ends were cut back, 2 bases at V and 2 bases at J, with 17 bases in the middle.

This clonotype came up a few times. The gene calls are TRBV29-1 and TRBJ2-5, with D uncertain. CDR3 length: 13 residues. Germline CDR1 SQVTM, CDR2 ANQGSEA. V lost 0 bases and J lost 5, with 10 bases in between. In DNA form, the CDR3 reads TGCAGCGTTGAAGAACATAGAGAGGAGACCCAGTACTTC. It encodes CSVEEHREETQYF.

This clonotype has just a few counts. J is TRBJ1-1 and V is TRBV7-2; 8 bases are shared with TRBD1. The CDR3 runs 14 residues. V was pared by 1 base and J by 6 bases, with 4 bases of the junction left unmatched. Germline V gene lookup returns CDR1 SGHTA and CDR2 FQGNSA. This CDR3 reads CASSLDRGVAEAFF. CDR3 nucleotide sequence: TGTGCCAGCAGCTTAGACAGGGGGGTTGCTGAAGCTTTCTTT.

This clonotype appeared a few times. The chain joins TRBV27 to TRBJ1-5; 7 positions agree with TRBD1. Trimming cost V 5 bases and J 6 bases; bases outside gene matches: 19. From germline, CDR1 is MNHEY and CDR2 SMNVEV (reference sequence). The CDR3 runs to 18 residues. CDR3 sequence (DNA): TGTGCCAGCAGTCCCTCGTCCAGACAGGGCAATTCGGTTCAGCCCCAGCATTTT. This translates into CASSPSSRQGNSVQPQHF.

This clonotype was counted a few times. The junction and the germline gene differ at one end; a read error may be behind it. The chain joins TRBV11-2 to TRBJ1-1; D is perhaps TRBD1 (6 bases). The CDR3 spans 12 residues. Germline V gene lookup returns CDR1 SGHAT and CDR2 FQNNGV. CDR3 coding DNA: TGTGCCAGCAGCCGGACAGCGGCGGTAGTATGCTTT. Its protein is CASSRTAAVVCF.

This clonotype was picked up a small number of times. The genes are TRBV12-3 or TRBV12-4 and TRBJ1-1; D is uncertain. V was trimmed by 6 bases and J by 1 base, leaving 15 bases between them. The CDR3 covers 15 residues. This CDR3 is CASSRVPDRNTEAFF. The CDR3 DNA is TGTGCCAGCAGCCGTGTCCCTGATCGGAACACTGAAGCTTTCTTT.

This clonotype occurred a few times. The V gene is TRBV6-2 or TRBV6-3, the J gene TRBJ1-5; no firm D call. V lost 2 bases to trimming and J lost 3 bases, with 8 bases between them. Looked up from germline, CDR1 is MNHEY and CDR2 is SVGEGT. The length of the CDR3 is 14 residues. CDR3 DNA sequence: TGTGCCAGCAGTTACGGGTCAGCCAATCAGCCCCAGCATTTT. Residues: CASSYGSANQPQHF.

This clonotype was recorded a few times. CDR3 bases: TGCGCCAGCAGCCTCCTGATGGGGAGTGGCGAAAAACTGTTTTTT. As protein: CASSLLMGSGEKLFF. The chain combines TRBV5-1 with TRBJ1-4, with no clear D. The germline gives CDR1 SGHRS, CDR2 YFSETQ. This CDR3 is built from 15 residues. V was shortened by 4 bases and J by 8 bases, with 18 bases between the two germline ends.

The chain uses TRBV12-3 or TRBV12-4 and TRBJ1-1; 7 bases are a match to TRBD1. V dropped 5 bases and J dropped 4; count of bases not matched to a gene: 7. This CDR3 is built from 14 residues. CDR3 nucleotides: TGTGCCAGCAGTAATAACAGGGGAAGCACTGAAGCTTTCTTT. Encoded protein: CASSNNRGSTEAFF.